The table lists the clone carrying this TCR beta chain with a count of one. The antigen is undetermined. This sample stems from a study of T cells in tuberculosis. The method was immunoSEQ multiplex PCR; TCRdb's version includes in-frame clones alone and lacks a portion of them. This table has about 35,000 clones, around 92% appearing once. Time point reported: new active TB diagnosis, blood taken before or within 7 days of starting treatment. Study-level points and caveats: Using the GMM-specific repertoire gave about 86% accuracy versus 60% to 70% with motifs.

Unmatched junction bases numbered 2, after V lost 6 bases and J lost 2 bases. This CDR3 comprises 13 residues. Germline V lookup: CDR1 MNHEY, CDR2 SMNVEV (reference sequence). V and J are TRBV27 and TRBJ2-7; 9 bases agree with TRBD1. The source of this sequence is an adult with tuberculosis. Some clones in this sample may be carry-over from other donors' samples. This specimen was PBMCs, taken at tuberculosis diagnosis. The chain's CDR3 is CASSRDRAYEQYF. Written as DNA, the CDR3 is TGTGCCAGCAGCCGGGACAGGGCCTACGAGCAGTACTTC.